A single TCR beta chain is shown here with its context. Assay used: immunoSEQ multiplex PCR; TCRdb lists only in-frame clones, some missing. In the table there are about 9,100 clones, 88% of which are singletons. The data are from a study of T cells after posttransplantation cyclophosphamide. Control samples came 1 year after myeloablative marrow transplants with methotrexate plus calcineurin inhibitor. CDR3 length: 12 amino acids. In germline, CDR1 is SEHNR, CDR2 FQNEAQ (reference sequence). Trimming removed 7 bases from V and 7 bases from J; junction bases left unmatched: 3. The V call is TRBV7-9, the J call TRBJ1-1; 10 bases are a match to TRBD1. The sequencing used PBMCs, collected after an allogeneic stem cell transplant with a calcineurin inhibitor and methotrexate. This sequence originates from a male patient younger than 45 who received an allogeneic stem cell transplant from an unrelated donor, was CMV-positive, and had no GVHD. These T cells may partly come from the graft donor. CDR3 sequence reads: CASTRDRGEAFF. CDR3 in DNA: TGTGCCAGCACCCGGGACAGGGGTGAAGCTTTCTTT.